These 8 T cell receptor beta chains originate from one sample sequenced in a study of OX40 agonist ivuxolimab in advanced cancers. Data came from immunoSEQ multiplex PCR; TCRdb stores just in-frame clones and leaves some out. The sample lists more than 9,500 clones, under 90% seen once, with about 8.3% in the top ten. Material: CD4+ or CD8+ T cells sorted from blood, obtained in a trial of the OX40 agonist ivuxolimab. Every receptor here comes from an adult with an advanced solid tumor such as melanoma, head and neck, liver or kidney cancer.

Of note for this clone: Additional DNA sequences in this sample encode the identical CDR3. This chain joins TRBV5-6 and TRBJ1-1; D call uncertain. This CDR3 spans 12 amino acids. Trimming pared 4 bases from V and 1 base from J, leaving 5 bases between. Germline V gene data show CDR1 as SGHDT and CDR2 as YYEEEE. In DNA form, the CDR3 reads TGTGCCAGCAGCCCGGGGAACACTGAAGCTTTCTTT. Its protein product is CASSPGNTEAFF.

This chain connects TRBV2 to TRBJ1-5, with D perhaps matching TRBD1 (6 bases). V shed 4 bases and J shed 3 bases, with 7 bases lying between them. This CDR3 contains 13 residues. Germline V gene sequence: CDR1 SNHLY, CDR2 FYNNEI. The CDR3 nucleotides read TGTGCCAGCAGTGGACAGGACAATCAGCCCCAGCATTTT. This translates into CASSGQDNQPQHF.

The genes are TRBV19 and TRBJ2-1, with 9 bases identical to TRBD2. The CDR3 contains 15 residues. CDR1 is LNHDA and CDR2 is SQIVND in the germline V gene (reference sequence). The V and J ends lost 4 bases and 0 bases, in that order; junction bases with no gene match: 1. CDR3 loop: CASSKTSGSYNEQFF. The CDR3 DNA reads TGTGCCAGTAGTAAGACTAGCGGCTCCTACAATGAGCAGTTCTTC.

This clone is labeled medium-sized (0.01 to 0.1%). The chain is built from TRBV5-5 and TRBJ1-1; the D is unclear. From germline, CDR1 is SGHKS and CDR2 YYEKEE (reference sequence). The V end was cut by 4 bases, the J end by 5 bases, with 18 bases between. The CDR3 is made up of 15 amino acids. Here the CDR3 reads CASSRPLGRRTEAFF. The CDR3 nucleotides read TGTGCCAGCAGCCGCCCCCTGGGGAGGAGAACTGAAGCTTTCTTT.

The V and J genes are TRBV4-1 and TRBJ2-1; the D gene could be TRBD1 or TRBD2 (6 bases each). This CDR3 is built from 14 residues. The V gene's germline CDR1 is MGHRA and CDR2 YSYEKL. Trimming pared 4 bases from V and 10 bases from J, leaving 17 bases between. CDR3 bases: TGCGCCAGCAGCCCCGGGACTGGCAGGGGCGAGCAGTTCTTC. Its translation: CASSPGTGRGEQFF.

The V call is TRBV6-5, the J call TRBJ2-3; weak D call: TRBD1 (6 bases). The CDR3 totals 15 residues. In germline, CDR1 is MNHEY, CDR2 SVGAGI. Trimming stripped 0 bases from V and 6 bases from J, with 13 bases between. The CDR3 protein is CASSYSNRVGDTQYF. CDR3 coding DNA: TGTGCCAGCAGTTACTCGAACAGGGTCGGGGATACGCAGTATTTT.

The gene calls are TRBV10-3 and TRBJ2-7; D not certain. The CDR3 loop spans 14 amino acids. Deletions cut 8 bases from V and 3 bases from J, with 17 bases between. Per the germline V gene, CDR1 is ENHRY and CDR2 is SYGVKD. The CDR3 spells CAIPLESRYYEQYF. The CDR3 DNA reads TGTGCCATCCCACTCGAGTCGCGGTACTACGAGCAGTACTTC.

This rearrangement joins TRBV6-1 to TRBJ1-2; 7 bases match TRBD1. The CDR3 contains 14 residues. V was pared by 3 bases and J by 4 bases, with 5 bases of the junction left unmatched. Looked up from germline, CDR1 is MNHNS and CDR2 is SASEGT. This chain's CDR3 is CASSEGSGGYGYTF. CDR3 bases: TGTGCCAGCAGTGAGGGATCAGGGGGCTATGGCTACACCTTC.